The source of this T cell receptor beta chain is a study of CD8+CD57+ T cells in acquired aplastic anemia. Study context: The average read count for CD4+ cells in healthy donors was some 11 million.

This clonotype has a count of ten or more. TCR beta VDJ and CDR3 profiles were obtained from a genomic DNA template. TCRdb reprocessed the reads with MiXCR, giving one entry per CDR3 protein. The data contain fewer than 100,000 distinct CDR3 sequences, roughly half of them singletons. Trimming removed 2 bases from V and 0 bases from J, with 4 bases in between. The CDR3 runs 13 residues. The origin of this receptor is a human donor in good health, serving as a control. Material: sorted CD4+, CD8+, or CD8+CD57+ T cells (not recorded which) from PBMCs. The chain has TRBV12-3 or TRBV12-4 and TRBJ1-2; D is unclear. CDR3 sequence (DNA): TGTGCCAGCAGTTTAACAACTAACTATGGCTACACCTTC. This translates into CASSLTTNYGYTF.